This T cell receptor (beta chain) was profiled in a study of CD8 T cells in ankylosing spondylitis. Notes on the study in general: In ankylosing spondylitis blood, a motif of roughly eight highly homologous TCR beta variants appeared characteristic. The clones that were linked to disease were reported to be significantly enriched in matched synovial fluid samples from ankylosing spondylitis patients.

With respect to this clonotype: Its target is unknown.

Per the germline V gene, CDR1 is KGHDR and CDR2 is SFDVKD. Deletions cut 3 bases from V and 6 bases from J, with 14 bases between. This CDR3 has 15 residues. From the 5' RACE reads, TCRdb called clonotypes with MiXCR, one entry per CDR3 protein. The profile covers about 540,000 distinct CDR3 sequences, with roughly 12% appearing a single time and nearly 7% taken by the ten largest. This receptor was identified in a male donor with ankylosing spondylitis. The sequenced material came from blood, either unsorted or a sorted T cell fraction (not recorded which). V and J are TRBV24-1 and TRBJ1-5; weak D call: TRBD1 (6 bases). The CDR3 DNA sequence: TGTGCCACCAGTGATCCTACAGGGTCGGGTCAGCCCCAGCATTTT. Amino acid sequence: CATSDPTGSGQPQHF.